This T cell receptor (beta chain) was retrieved from a study of siplizumab effects on memory and regulatory T cells. Findings and limits, study-wide: Naive T cells were seemingly more diverse than memory cells, and major contributions to the alloresponse seemed to be made by them.

About this clone itself: Its cognate antigen is unknown.

Sequenced by immunoSEQ multiplex PCR; TCRdb stores in-frame clones only, minus some. Altogether about 110,000 clones are present, around 92% being singletons, with the ten largest covering under 0.75%. The V segment lost 3 bases and the J segment 1 base; nucleotides outside the gene matches: 2. The CDR3 is 15 residues long. Per the germline V gene, CDR1 is SGHRS and CDR2 is YFSETQ. The chain combines TRBV5-1 with TRBJ2-2; TRBD1 agrees at 8 bases. The sample taken for sequencing was Tregs sorted from blood. The source of this sequence is a human donor in good health. The CDR3, as DNA: TGCGCCAGCAGCTCGGGACAGGTGAACACCGGGGAGCTGTTTTTT. Protein product: CASSSGQVNTGELFF.